The present T cell receptor (beta chain) was sequenced within a study of shared clonotypes between healthy human individuals. This clone was counted a single time. CDR3 length equals 15 residues. V lost 0 bases, J lost 3 bases, and 11 bases lay in between. CDR1 is ENHRY, CDR2 SYGVKD, per germline. Only in-frame clones appear in the TCRdb table, and some are missing; sequencing was by immunoSEQ multiplex PCR. The sample holds about 1.1 million clones, approximately 80% seen once. What was sequenced was memory CD4+ T cells from PBMCs. Indicated subset: CD45RA-negative fraction. This chain links TRBV10-3 with TRBJ1-1; tentatively, D is TRBD1 (6 bases). The receptor's source is a young man in good health. Some clones in this sample may be carry-over from other donors' samples. CDR3 DNA: TGTGCCATCAGTGAGTCTCCAGGGGTGGACACTGAAGCTTTCTTT. It encodes CAISESPGVDTEAFF.